This T cell receptor beta chain was found in a study of graft-versus-host responses after intestinal transplantation. Notes on the study in general: GvH clones occurred in recipient marrow; some first appeared in ileum or blood.

The data were produced by immunoSEQ multiplex PCR, yet TCRdb's version contains in-frame clones alone and is incomplete. The sample lists roughly 18,000 clones; 35% to 45% were seen once. Upon completion of the reaction, proliferating CFSE-low responders, both CD3+CD4+ and CD3+CD8+, were sorted. V gave up 3 bases and J gave up 9 bases; unmatched junction bases: 11. The CDR3 totals 15 residues. Germline CDR1 SGHNT, CDR2 YENEEA. The sequencing here drew on alloreactive CD4+ T cells from a mixed lymphocyte reaction culture, taken before intestinal transplant. Regarding subset: CFSE-low proliferating T cells sorted from approximately 6-day pre-transplant mixed lymphocyte reaction (GvH or HvG direction). The clonotype comes from a human patient who received an intestinal transplant. The chain couples TRBV11-3 to TRBJ2-1; TRBD2 aligns across 7 bases. The CDR3 is CASSLVGRGGGEQFF. CDR3 DNA: TGTGCCAGCAGCTTGGTAGGAAGGGGCGGGGGTGAGCAGTTCTTC.